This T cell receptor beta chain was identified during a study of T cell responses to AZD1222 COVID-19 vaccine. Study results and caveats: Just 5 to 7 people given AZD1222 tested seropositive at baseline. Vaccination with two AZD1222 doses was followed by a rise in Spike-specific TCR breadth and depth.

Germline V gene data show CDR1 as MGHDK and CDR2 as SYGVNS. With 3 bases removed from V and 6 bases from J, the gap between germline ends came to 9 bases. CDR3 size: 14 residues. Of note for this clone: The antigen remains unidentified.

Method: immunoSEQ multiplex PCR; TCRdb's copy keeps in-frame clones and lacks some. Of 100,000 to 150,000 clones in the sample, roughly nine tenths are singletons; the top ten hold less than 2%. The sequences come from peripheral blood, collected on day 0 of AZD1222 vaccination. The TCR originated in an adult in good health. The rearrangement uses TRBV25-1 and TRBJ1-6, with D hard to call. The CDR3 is CASSEGFLNSPLHF. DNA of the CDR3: TGTGCCAGCAGTGAGGGGTTTCTTAATTCACCCCTCCACTTT.